Shown below are 27 T cell receptor beta chains from a single sample sequenced in a study of T cell responses to AZD1222 COVID-19 vaccine. Sequencing was performed with immunoSEQ multiplex PCR; in TCRdb, only in-frame clones are kept and a portion is missing. The sample records some 120,000 clones, 80% to 90% being singletons. The sample in question was peripheral blood, obtained on day 0 of AZD1222 vaccination. These TCRs come from an adult in good health.

The rearrangement uses TRBV19 and TRBJ1-6; maybe TRBD1 (6 bases). Trimming stripped 6 bases from V and 3 bases from J, with 15 bases between. Germline V gene data show CDR1 as LNHDA and CDR2 as SQIVND (reference sequence). This CDR3 comprises 16 residues. The CDR3 DNA is TGTGCCAGTAGGTTCTCGGACAGAGACTATAATTCACCCCTCCACTTT. Amino acids: CASRFSDRDYNSPLHF. Together with reference TRBV19 and TRBJ1-6, the CDR3 gives the full variable domain: DGGITQSPKYLFRKEGQNVTLSCEQNLNHDAMYWYRQDPGQGLRLIYYSQIVNDFQKGDIAEGYSVSREKKESFPLTVTSAQKNPTAFYLCASRFSDRDYNSPLHFGNGTRLTVT.

The J gene is TRBJ1-3, the V gene TRBV9, with D possibly being TRBD1 (6 bases). CDR1 and CDR2 (germline): SGDLS, YYNGEE. The CDR3 totals 14 residues. V dropped 0 bases and J dropped 2 bases, with 6 bases sitting between them. The CDR3 DNA reads TGTGCCAGCAGCGTAGCAGGGGCTGGAAACACCATATATTTT. Translation: CASSVAGAGNTIYF.

The rearrangement uses TRBV9 and TRBJ2-7; TRBD1 aligns across 7 bases. The V gene end was trimmed by 0 bases and the J gene end by 2 bases; junction bases not matched to a gene: 5. The CDR3 length is 15 residues. Looked up from germline, CDR1 is SGDLS and CDR2 is YYNGEE. In DNA, the CDR3 is TGTGCCAGCAGCGTAGAAAGGACAGGACCCTACGAGCAGTACTTC. Translating gives CASSVERTGPYEQYF.

J is TRBJ1-5 and V is TRBV4-1; D remains unclear. Trimming pared 4 bases from V and 4 bases from J, leaving 8 bases between. This CDR3 is 13 amino acids long. CDR1 and CDR2 from the germline V gene are MGHRA and YSYEKL. CDR3: CASSPQENQPQHF. CDR3 DNA sequence: TGCGCCAGCAGCCCCCAGGAGAATCAGCCCCAGCATTTT.

This sequence joins TRBV19 and TRBJ1-2, with 9 bases matching TRBD1. Germline V lookup: CDR1 LNHDA, CDR2 SQIVND (reference sequence). Losses at the gene ends were 4 bases for V and 6 bases for J; bases not matched to a gene: 9. The CDR3 has 15 residues. The CDR3 sequence: CASSTSLQGADGYTF. The CDR3 nucleotides are TGTGCCAGTAGTACCAGCCTACAGGGGGCAGATGGCTACACCTTC.

The chain recombines TRBV28 with TRBJ2-1, with 8 bases fitting TRBD2. V shed 1 base and J 4 bases; nucleotides not matched to a gene: 6. Germline CDR1 MDHEN, CDR2 SYDVKM. The CDR3 contains 16 residues. CDR3 in amino acids: CASSLFRSGGYNEQFF. CDR3 DNA sequence: TGTGCCAGCAGTTTATTTCGCAGCGGGGGTTACAATGAGCAGTTCTTC. Drawing the rest from reference TRBV28 and TRBJ2-1, the complete variable domain is DVKVTQSSRYLVKRTGEKVFLECVQDMDHENMFWYRQDPGLGLRLIYFSYDVKMKEKGDIPEGYSVSREKKERFSLILESASTNQTSMYLCASSLFRSGGYNEQFFGPGTRLTVL.

The chain employs TRBV11-3 and TRBJ1-1; possibly TRBD1 for D (5 bases). In germline, CDR1 is SGHNT, CDR2 YENEEA. V was clipped by 1 base and J by 4 bases, with 7 bases between them. The CDR3 is made up of 13 amino acids. This chain's CDR3 is CASSLVGGTEAFF. The CDR3 DNA follows: TGTGCCAGCAGCTTAGTTGGGGGCACTGAAGCTTTCTTT. The entire variable domain, with the rest obtained from reference TRBV11-3 and TRBJ1-1, is as follows: EAGVVQSPRYKIIEKKQPVAFWCNPISGHNTLYWYLQNLGQGPELLIRYENEEAVDDSQLPKDRFSAERLKGVDSTLKIQPAELGDSAVYLCASSLVGGTEAFFGQGTRLTVV.

This rearrangement joins TRBV18 to TRBJ2-7; D might be TRBD1 (6 bases). This CDR3 is built from 14 residues. Trimming cost V 1 base and J 7 bases, with 14 bases left between them. The germline CDR1 and CDR2 sequences are KGHSH and LQKENI. The CDR3 nucleotides read TGTGCCAGCTCACCACGAACAGGGAATCGGGAGCAGTACTTC. This encodes CASSPRTGNREQYF.

The chain links TRBV11-3 to TRBJ2-5; 8 bases align to TRBD2. Germline V gives CDR1 SGHNT, CDR2 YENEEA. CDR3 size: 15 residues. Unmatched junction bases numbered 10, after V lost 5 bases and J lost 5 bases. DNA for the CDR3: TGTGCCAGCAGCCCCCGGGGGGGGTACGGGGAGACCCAGTACTTC. Translation: CASSPRGGYGETQYF.

V usage is TRBV12-3 or TRBV12-4 and J usage is TRBJ2-3, with D possibly matching TRBD1 (6 bases). The V end was cut by 3 bases, the J end by 5 bases, with 9 bases between. This CDR3 region has 13 residues. CDR3 protein: CASSFPRGDTQYF. The DNA of the CDR3 is TGTGCCAGCAGTTTCCCCAGGGGAGATACGCAGTATTTT.

The rearrangement joins TRBV3-1 (or the pseudogene TRBV3-2) to TRBJ1-2, with D perhaps TRBD1 (5 bases). The CDR3 sequence is 14 residues long. V was cut by 0 bases and J by 3 bases, with 8 bases left in between. Looked up from germline, CDR1 is LGHDT and CDR2 is YNNKEL (reference sequence). CDR3 loop: CASSQERGYYGYTF. The CDR3 bases are TGTGCCAGCAGCCAAGAACGGGGGTACTATGGCTACACCTTC.

V is TRBV7-8 and J is TRBJ1-2; maybe TRBD1 (5 bases). The CDR3 length is 15 residues. V lost 2 bases and J 6 bases, leaving 16 bases between the germline ends. Germline V gene sequence: CDR1 SGHVS, CDR2 FQNEAQ. The CDR3 region has the DNA TGTGCCAGCAGCTTAAGACAGCTTAGCGGGGATGGCTACACCTTC. Protein product: CASSLRQLSGDGYTF.

This chain links TRBV5-1 with TRBJ2-1; a possible D gene is TRBD1 (6 bases). V lost 4 bases and J lost 5, with 13 bases in between. The CDR3 totals 14 residues. Germline V CDR1 and CDR2: SGHRS, YFSETQ. CDR3 sequence: CASSRDMAHNEQFF. CDR3 sequence (DNA): TGCGCCAGCAGCCGGGACATGGCACACAATGAGCAGTTCTTC. Combining the CDR3 with reference TRBV5-1 and TRBJ2-1 gives the whole variable domain KAGVTQTPRYLIKTRGQQVTLSCSPISGHRSVSWYQQTPGQGLQFLFEYFSETQRNKGNFPGRFSGRQFSNSRSEMNVSTLELGDSALYLCASSRDMAHNEQFFGPGTRLTVL.

The chain's CDR3 is CASSPPGGRQPQHF. Written as DNA, the CDR3 is TGTGCCAGCTCACCACCGGGAGGGCGTCAGCCCCAGCATTTT. The chain uses TRBV18 and TRBJ1-5, with D hard to call. Germline V gene data show CDR1 as KGHSH and CDR2 as LQKENI. Trimming pared 0 bases from V and 6 bases from J, leaving 9 bases between. There are 14 residues in the CDR3.

This rearrangement joins TRBV2 to TRBJ1-2, with unresolved D. This CDR3 contains 13 residues. The germline V gene encodes CDR1 SNHLY and CDR2 FYNNEI. Trimming pared 6 bases from V and 6 bases from J, leaving 14 bases between. CDR3 protein: CASSRQLSDGYTF. The CDR3, as DNA: TGTGCCAGCAGCCGACAATTAAGCGATGGCTACACCTTC.

V gene TRBV23-1 combines with J gene TRBJ2-7; D could derive from TRBD1 or TRBD2 (5 bases each). TRBV23-1 is noted as an ORF with a role that remains uncertain. This CDR3 contains 16 residues. Trimming cost V 4 bases and J 6 bases, with 22 bases left between them. CDR3: CASSLRDGRLSVEQYF. The CDR3 DNA is TGCGCCAGCAGTCTCCGGGACGGCAGGCTAAGTGTCGAGCAGTACTTC.

This clone was counted a single time. The rearrangement uses TRBV12-3 or TRBV12-4 and TRBJ2-7, with unresolved D. The CDR3 extends over 11 amino acids. V was cut by 6 bases and J by 6 bases, with 9 bases left in between. As DNA, the CDR3 is TGTGCCAGCAGCCTCCCGGGCGAGCAGTACTTC. Amino acids: CASSLPGEQYF.

This rearrangement joins TRBV7-3 to TRBJ2-5, with D possibly matching TRBD1 (5 bases). Trimming took 5 bases from V and 5 from J, leaving 12 bases between them. The CDR3 runs to 13 residues. Germline loops: CDR1 SGHTA, CDR2 FQGTGA. The CDR3 loop reads CASSQTDLETQYF. CDR3 bases: TGTGCCAGCAGCCAGACAGACCTGGAGACCCAGTACTTC. The whole variable domain, filled in from reference TRBV7-3 and TRBJ2-5, reads GAGVSQTPSNKVTEKGKYVELRCDPISGHTALYWYRQSLGQGPEFLIYFQGTGAADDSGLPNDRFFAVRPEGSVSTLKIQRTERGDSAVYLCASSQTDLETQYFGPGTRLLVL.

The rearrangement joins TRBV5-4 to TRBJ2-5, with 8 bases matching TRBD1. This CDR3 region has 15 residues. J was trimmed by 3 bases and V by 0 bases; bases with no gene match: 4. CDR1 is SGHNT and CDR2 is YYREEE in the germline V gene (reference sequence). The CDR3, as DNA: TGTGCCAGCAGCTTGGAGGACAGGGATAAAGAGACCCAGTACTTC. Its translation: CASSLEDRDKETQYF.

The chain has TRBV12-5 and TRBJ2-7; weak D call: TRBD1 (8 bases). The CDR3 is made up of 16 amino acids. Germline assignment: CDR1 LGHNT and CDR2 FRNRAP. Trimming stripped 5 bases from V and 4 bases from J, with 21 bases between. The CDR3 loop reads CASGNPQGGIFYEQYF. CDR3 DNA sequence: TGTGCTAGTGGTAACCCACAGGGGGGGATTTTTTACGAGCAGTACTTC.

V is TRBV7-2 and J is TRBJ2-7, with D possibly matching TRBD2 (6 bases). The V gene lost 5 bases and the J gene lost 6 bases, with 14 bases spanning the gap. The CDR3 length is 13 residues. CDR1 is SGHTA and CDR2 is FQGNSA in the germline V gene. CDR3 protein: CASSNTGVGEQYF. CDR3 DNA: TGTGCCAGCAGCAACACGGGGGTGGGCGAGCAGTACTTC.

The rearrangement uses TRBV28 and TRBJ1-6; D uncertain. Germline loops: CDR1 MDHEN, CDR2 SYDVKM. With 4 bases removed from V and 7 bases from J, the gap between germline ends came to 8 bases. CDR3 size: 13 residues. This chain's CDR3 is CASSSQRNSPLHF. The CDR3 nucleotides are TGTGCCAGCAGTTCTCAACGGAATTCACCCCTCCACTTT. Drawing the rest from reference TRBV28 and TRBJ1-6, the complete variable domain is DVKVTQSSRYLVKRTGEKVFLECVQDMDHENMFWYRQDPGLGLRLIYFSYDVKMKEKGDIPEGYSVSREKKERFSLILESASTNQTSMYLCASSSQRNSPLHFGNGTRLTVT.

The V gene is TRBV7-2, the J gene TRBJ1-5, with a weak D call TRBD1 (5 bases). V lost 3 bases to trimming and J lost 5 bases, with 11 bases between them. The CDR3 spans 14 residues. In germline, CDR1 is SGHTA, CDR2 FQGNSA. CDR3 nucleotide sequence: TGTGCCAGCAGCTTCCGGGACGAACATCAGCCCCAGCATTTT. Its translation: CASSFRDEHQPQHF. Based on the CDR3 plus reference TRBV7-2 and TRBJ1-5, the full variable domain is GAGVSQSPSNKVTEKGKDVELRCDPISGHTALYWYRQSLGQGLEFLIYFQGNSAPDKSGLPSDRFSAERTGGSVSTLTIQRTQQEDSAVYLCASSFRDEHQPQHFGDGTRLSIL.

This sequence joins TRBV19 and TRBJ2-3; 12 nucleotides line up with TRBD2. The CDR3 totals 19 residues. Germline values: CDR1 LNHDA, CDR2 SQIVND (reference sequence). J was trimmed by 4 bases and V by 9 bases; bases with no gene match: 20. The CDR3 region has the DNA TGTGCCAGCGAACCGCGGAGGCTAGCGGGGGGGTTATCTTCAGATACGCAGTATTTT. It translates to CASEPRRLAGGLSSDTQYF.

This chain joins TRBV28 and TRBJ2-3, with D perhaps being TRBD1 or TRBD2 (6 bases each). V was clipped by 10 bases and J by 1 base, with 18 bases between them. From germline, CDR1 is MDHEN and CDR2 SYDVKM. This CDR3 comprises 15 residues. CDR3 sequence (DNA): TGTGCCACCAACCCCGGGGGCGCAGGCACAGATACGCAGTATTTT. Translated: CATNPGGAGTDTQYF.

The chain employs TRBV6-5 and TRBJ2-7; no clear D gene. Trimming removed 6 bases at V and 2 bases at J, with 8 bases between. The CDR3 length is 12 residues. Germline CDR1 reads MNHEY; CDR2 reads SVGAGI. The DNA for the CDR3 is TGTGCCAGCAGACCGGATACCTACGAGCAGTACTTC. Translation: CASRPDTYEQYF.

The chain couples TRBV11-2 to TRBJ2-1; perhaps TRBD2 as D (6 bases). Germline V gene sequence: CDR1 SGHAT, CDR2 FQNNGV. V lost 2 bases, J lost 6 bases, and 11 bases lay in between. There are 14 residues in the CDR3. This chain's CDR3 is CASSLLGGPNEQFF. The DNA of the CDR3 is TGTGCCAGCAGCTTACTCGGGGGACCCAATGAGCAGTTCTTC.